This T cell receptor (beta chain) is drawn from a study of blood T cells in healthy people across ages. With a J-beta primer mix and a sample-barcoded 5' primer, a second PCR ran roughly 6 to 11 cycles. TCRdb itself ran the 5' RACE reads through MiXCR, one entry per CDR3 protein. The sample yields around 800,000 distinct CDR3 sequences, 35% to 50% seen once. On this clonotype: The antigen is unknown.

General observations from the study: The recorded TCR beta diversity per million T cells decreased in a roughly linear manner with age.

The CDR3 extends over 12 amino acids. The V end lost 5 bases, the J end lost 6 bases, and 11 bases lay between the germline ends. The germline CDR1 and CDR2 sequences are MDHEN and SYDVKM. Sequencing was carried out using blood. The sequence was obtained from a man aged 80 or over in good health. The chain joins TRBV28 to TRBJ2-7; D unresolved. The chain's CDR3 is CASSPLGSEQYF. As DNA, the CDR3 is TGTGCCAGCAGTCCCCTGGGGTCCGAGCAGTACTTC.